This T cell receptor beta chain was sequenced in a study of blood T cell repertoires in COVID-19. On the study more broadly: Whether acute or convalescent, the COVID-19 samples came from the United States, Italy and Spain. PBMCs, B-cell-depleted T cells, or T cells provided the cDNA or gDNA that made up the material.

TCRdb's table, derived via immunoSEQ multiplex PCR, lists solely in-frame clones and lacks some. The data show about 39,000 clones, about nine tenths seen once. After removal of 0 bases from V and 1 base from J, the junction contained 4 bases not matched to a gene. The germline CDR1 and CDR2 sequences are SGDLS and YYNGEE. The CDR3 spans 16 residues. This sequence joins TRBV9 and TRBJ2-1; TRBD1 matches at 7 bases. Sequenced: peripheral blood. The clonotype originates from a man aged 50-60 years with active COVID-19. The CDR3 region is CASSVGGTVSYNEQFF. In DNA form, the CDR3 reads TGTGCCAGCAGCGTAGGGGGGACAGTATCCTACAATGAGCAGTTCTTC.